The following is a T cell receptor beta chain sequence with its context. Original handling: It was from reference gene primer amplification that nucleated cell counts were estimated. Some clones are missing from TCRdb's copy, which holds only in-frame ones; the method was immunoSEQ multiplex PCR. Clonal size and the V and J genes are those of that table, whereas D and trimming came from the DNA. Altogether 60,000 to 85,000 clones are present, 80% being singletons, with the ten largest covering roughly 18%. The CDR3 is 14 residues long. J gave up 2 bases and V 4 bases, and 4 bases lay outside the gene matches. CDR1 is MNHEY and CDR2 is SMNVEV in the germline V gene (reference sequence). The data stem from a study of blood T cell repertoires in COVID-19.

The rearrangement joins TRBV27 to TRBJ2-7, with TRBD1 matching over 8 bases. The source material was peripheral blood. The receptor was isolated from a man in his sixties or seventies who had recovered from COVID-19. DNA of the CDR3: TGTGCCAGCAGTTCGACAGGGGCGGCCTACGAGCAGTACTTC. Encoded protein: CASSSTGAAYEQYF.